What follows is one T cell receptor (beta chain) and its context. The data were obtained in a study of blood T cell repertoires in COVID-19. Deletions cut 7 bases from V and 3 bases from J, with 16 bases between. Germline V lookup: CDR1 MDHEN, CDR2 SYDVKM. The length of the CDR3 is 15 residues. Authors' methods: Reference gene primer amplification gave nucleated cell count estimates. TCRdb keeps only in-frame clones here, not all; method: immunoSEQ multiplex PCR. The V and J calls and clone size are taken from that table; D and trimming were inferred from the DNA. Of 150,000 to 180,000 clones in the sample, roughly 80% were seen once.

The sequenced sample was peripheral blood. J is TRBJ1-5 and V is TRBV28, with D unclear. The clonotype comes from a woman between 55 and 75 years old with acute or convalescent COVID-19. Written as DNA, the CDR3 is TGTGCCAGCATCCCCCGGGGAAGATCCAATCAGCCCCAGCATTTT. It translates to CASIPRGRSNQPQHF.